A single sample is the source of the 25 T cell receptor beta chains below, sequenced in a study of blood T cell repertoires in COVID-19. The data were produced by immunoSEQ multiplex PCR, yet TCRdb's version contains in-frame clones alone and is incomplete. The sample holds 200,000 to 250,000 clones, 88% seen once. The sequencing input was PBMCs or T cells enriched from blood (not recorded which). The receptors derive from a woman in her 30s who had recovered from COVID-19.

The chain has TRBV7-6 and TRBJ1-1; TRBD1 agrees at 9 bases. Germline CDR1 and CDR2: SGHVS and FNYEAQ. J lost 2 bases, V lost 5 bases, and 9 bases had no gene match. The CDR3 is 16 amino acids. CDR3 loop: CASSLQGAGGNTEAFF. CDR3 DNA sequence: TGTGCCAGCAGCCTACAGGGGGCTGGGGGAAACACTGAAGCTTTCTTT.

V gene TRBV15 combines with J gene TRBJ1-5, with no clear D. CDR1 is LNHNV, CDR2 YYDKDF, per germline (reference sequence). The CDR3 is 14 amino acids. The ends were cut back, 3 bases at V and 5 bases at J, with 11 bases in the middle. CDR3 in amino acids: CATSSEVLHQPQHF. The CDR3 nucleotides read TGTGCCACCAGCAGTGAGGTGTTACATCAGCCCCAGCATTTT. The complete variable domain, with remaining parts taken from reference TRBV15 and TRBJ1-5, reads DAMVIQNPRYQVTQFGKPVTLSCSQTLNHNVMYWYQQKSSQAPKLLFHYYDKDFNNEADTPDNFQSRRPNTSFCFLDIRSPGLGDTAMYLCATSSEVLHQPQHFGDGTRLSIL.

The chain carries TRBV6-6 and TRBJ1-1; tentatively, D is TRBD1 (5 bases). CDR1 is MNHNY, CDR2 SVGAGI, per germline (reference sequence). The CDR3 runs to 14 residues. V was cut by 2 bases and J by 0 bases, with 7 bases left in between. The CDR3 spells CASSYGGVNTEAFF. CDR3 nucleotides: TGTGCCAGCAGTTACGGAGGGGTGAACACTGAAGCTTTCTTT.

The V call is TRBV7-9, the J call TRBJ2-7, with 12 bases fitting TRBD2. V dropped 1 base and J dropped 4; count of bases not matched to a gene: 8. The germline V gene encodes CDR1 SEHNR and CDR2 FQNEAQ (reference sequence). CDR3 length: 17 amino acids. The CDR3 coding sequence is TGTGCCAGCAGCTTAGATCTCCCTAGCGGGGGGGCTTACGAGCAGTACTTC. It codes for CASSLDLPSGGAYEQYF.

The CDR3 region is CASSLGGTYQPQHF. CDR3 bases: TGTGCCAGCAGCTTAGGAGGGACATATCAGCCCCAGCATTTT. J is TRBJ1-5 and V is TRBV7-9; TRBD1 is a possible D gene (6 bases). V lost 1 base, J lost 5 bases, and 9 bases lay in between. Germline CDR1 and CDR2: SEHNR and FQNEAQ (reference sequence). This CDR3 spans 14 amino acids.

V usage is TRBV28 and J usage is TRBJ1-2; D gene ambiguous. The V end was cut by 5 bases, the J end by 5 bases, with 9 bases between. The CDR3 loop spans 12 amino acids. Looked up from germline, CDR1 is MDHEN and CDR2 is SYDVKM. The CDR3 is CASSPPLYGYTF. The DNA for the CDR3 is TGTGCCAGCAGTCCCCCCTTGTATGGCTACACCTTC.

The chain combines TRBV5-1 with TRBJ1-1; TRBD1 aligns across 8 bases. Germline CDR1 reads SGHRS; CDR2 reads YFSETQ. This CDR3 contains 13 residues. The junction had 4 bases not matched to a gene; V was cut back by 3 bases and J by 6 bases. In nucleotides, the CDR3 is TGCGCCAGCAGCTCGACAGGGGCCCCTGAAGCTTTCTTT. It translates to CASSSTGAPEAFF.

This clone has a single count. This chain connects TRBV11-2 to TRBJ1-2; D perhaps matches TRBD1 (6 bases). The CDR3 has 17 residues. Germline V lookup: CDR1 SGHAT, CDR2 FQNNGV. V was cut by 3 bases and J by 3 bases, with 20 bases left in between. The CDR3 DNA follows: TGTGCCAGCAGCTTCTCTCAGGGGATTGGCGTGGACTATGGCTACACCTTC. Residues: CASSFSQGIGVDYGYTF.

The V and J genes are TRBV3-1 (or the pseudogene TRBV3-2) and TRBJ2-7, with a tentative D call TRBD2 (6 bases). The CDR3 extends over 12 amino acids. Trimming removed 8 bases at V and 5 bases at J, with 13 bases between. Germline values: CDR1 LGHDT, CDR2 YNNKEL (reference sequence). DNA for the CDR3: TGTGCCAGCGGGCTAGCGCCCGACGAGCAGTACTTC. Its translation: CASGLAPDEQYF.

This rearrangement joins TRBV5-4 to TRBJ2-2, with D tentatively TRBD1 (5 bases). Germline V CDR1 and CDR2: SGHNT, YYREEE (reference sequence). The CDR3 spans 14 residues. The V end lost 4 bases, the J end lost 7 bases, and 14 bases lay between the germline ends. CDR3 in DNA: TGTGCCAGCAGCCCCCAGGGCAGCCACGGGGAGCTGTTTTTT. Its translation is CASSPQGSHGELFF.

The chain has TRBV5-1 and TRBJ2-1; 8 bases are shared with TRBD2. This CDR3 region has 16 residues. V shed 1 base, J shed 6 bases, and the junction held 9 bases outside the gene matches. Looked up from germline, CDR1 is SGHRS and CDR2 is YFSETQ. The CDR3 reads CASSLTSGAGVNEQFF. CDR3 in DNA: TGCGCCAGCAGCTTGACTTCTGGAGCGGGGGTCAATGAGCAGTTCTTC.

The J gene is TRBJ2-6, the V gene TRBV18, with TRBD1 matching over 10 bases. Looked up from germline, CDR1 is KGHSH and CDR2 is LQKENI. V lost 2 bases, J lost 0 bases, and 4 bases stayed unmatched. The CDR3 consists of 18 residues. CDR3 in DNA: TGTGCCAGCTCACCAGCGGGACAGGGGTACTCTGGGGCCAACGTCCTGACTTTC. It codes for CASSPAGQGYSGANVLTF.

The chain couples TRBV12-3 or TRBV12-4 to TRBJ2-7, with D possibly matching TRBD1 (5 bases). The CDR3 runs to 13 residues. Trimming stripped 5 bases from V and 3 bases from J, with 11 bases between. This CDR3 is CASSAGLLYEQYF. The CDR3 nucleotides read TGTGCCAGCAGTGCAGGGTTACTCTACGAGCAGTACTTC.

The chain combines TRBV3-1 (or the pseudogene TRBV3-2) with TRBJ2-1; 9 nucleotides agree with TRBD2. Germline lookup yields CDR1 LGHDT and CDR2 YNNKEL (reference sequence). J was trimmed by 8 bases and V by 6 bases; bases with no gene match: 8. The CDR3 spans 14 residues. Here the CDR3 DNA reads TGTGCCAGCAGTAGCCTAGCGGGGTTAGATGAGCAGTTCTTC. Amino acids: CASSSLAGLDEQFF.

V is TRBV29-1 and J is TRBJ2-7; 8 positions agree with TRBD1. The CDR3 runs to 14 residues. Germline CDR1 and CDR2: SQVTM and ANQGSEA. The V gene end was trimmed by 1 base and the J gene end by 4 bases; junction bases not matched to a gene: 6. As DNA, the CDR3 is TGCAGCGTTGAAGGTCTGGGACAGGAGTACGAGCAGTACTTC. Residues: CSVEGLGQEYEQYF.

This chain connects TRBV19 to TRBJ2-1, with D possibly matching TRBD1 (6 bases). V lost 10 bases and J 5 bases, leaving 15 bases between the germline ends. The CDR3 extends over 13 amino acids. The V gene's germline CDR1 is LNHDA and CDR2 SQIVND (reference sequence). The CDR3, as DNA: TGTGCCACTAACCGGGACAACCACAATGAGCAGTTCTTC. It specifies CATNRDNHNEQFF.

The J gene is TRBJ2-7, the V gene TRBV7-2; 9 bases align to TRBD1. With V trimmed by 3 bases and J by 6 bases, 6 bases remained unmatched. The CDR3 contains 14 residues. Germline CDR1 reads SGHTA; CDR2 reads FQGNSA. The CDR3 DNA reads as TGTGCCAGCAGCTTGTCCGGGACAGGGATCGAGCAGTACTTC. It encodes CASSLSGTGIEQYF.

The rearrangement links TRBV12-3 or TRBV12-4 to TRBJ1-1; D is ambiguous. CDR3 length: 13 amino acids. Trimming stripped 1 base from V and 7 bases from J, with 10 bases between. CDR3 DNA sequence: TGTGCCAGCAGTTTAGATGTCGCAGGTGAAGCTTTCTTT. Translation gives CASSLDVAGEAFF.

This CDR3 reads CASRPGTEETQYF. The CDR3 DNA is TGTGCCAGCAGGCCCGGGACAGAAGAGACCCAGTACTTC. The rearrangement links TRBV12-3 or TRBV12-4 to TRBJ2-5, with TRBD1 matching 7 bases. The CDR3 contains 13 residues. V shed 6 bases and J 3 bases; nucleotides not matched to a gene: 4.

The CDR3 loop reads CASSKGQGSTDTQYF. The DNA of the CDR3 is TGTGCCAGCAGCAAAGGACAGGGTAGCACAGATACGCAGTATTTT. J is TRBJ2-3 and V is TRBV5-5; 8 nucleotides agree with TRBD1. Trimming cost V 4 bases and J 0 bases; bases outside gene matches: 4. Germline CDR1 and CDR2: SGHKS and YYEKEE (reference sequence). The CDR3 sequence is 15 residues long.

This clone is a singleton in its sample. As DNA, the CDR3 is TGTGCCAGCTCTCCCGGACAGGGAGGAGGAAACACCATATATTTT. This translates into CASSPGQGGGNTIYF. This rearrangement joins TRBV18 to TRBJ1-3; 8 positions match TRBD1. J was trimmed by 4 bases and V by 6 bases; bases with no gene match: 8. The CDR3 contains 15 residues. Germline CDR1 reads KGHSH; CDR2 reads LQKENI.

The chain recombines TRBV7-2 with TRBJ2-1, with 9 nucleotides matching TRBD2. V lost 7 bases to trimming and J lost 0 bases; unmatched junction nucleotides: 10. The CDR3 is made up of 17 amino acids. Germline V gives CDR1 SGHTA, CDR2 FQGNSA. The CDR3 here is CASIDLAGRPSYNEQFF. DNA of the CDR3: TGTGCCAGCATCGACCTAGCGGGGAGGCCCTCCTACAATGAGCAGTTCTTC.

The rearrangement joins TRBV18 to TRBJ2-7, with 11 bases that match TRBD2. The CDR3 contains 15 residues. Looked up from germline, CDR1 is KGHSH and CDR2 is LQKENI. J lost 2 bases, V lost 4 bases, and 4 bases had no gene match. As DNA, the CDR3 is TGTGCCAGCTCACTCCTAGCGGGGGGCCCCTACGAGCAGTACTTC. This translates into CASSLLAGGPYEQYF.

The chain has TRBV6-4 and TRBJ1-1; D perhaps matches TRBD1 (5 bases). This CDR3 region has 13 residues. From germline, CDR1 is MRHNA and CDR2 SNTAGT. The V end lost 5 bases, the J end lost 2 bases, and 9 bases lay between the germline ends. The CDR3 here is CASSLGTNTEAFF. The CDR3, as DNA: TGTGCCAGCAGTCTCGGGACTAACACTGAAGCTTTCTTT.

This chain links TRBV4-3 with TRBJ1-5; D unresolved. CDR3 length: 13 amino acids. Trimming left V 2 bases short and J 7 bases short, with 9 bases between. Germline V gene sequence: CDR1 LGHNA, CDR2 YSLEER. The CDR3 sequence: CASSQNRYQPQHF. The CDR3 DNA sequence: TGCGCCAGCAGCCAAAATCGGTACCAGCCCCAGCATTTT.